The 4 T cell receptor beta chains in this list originate from one sample, sequenced in a study of blood T cell repertoires in COVID-19. The protocol was immunoSEQ multiplex PCR, while the TCRdb copy is restricted to in-frame clones and leaves out a portion. The table lists over 40,000 clones, approximately 80% of them singletons. What was sequenced was peripheral blood. The receptors here all came from a human donor in a cohort sampled during active COVID-19.

The V gene is TRBV30, the J gene TRBJ1-4, with D possibly matching TRBD1 (5 bases). The germline gives CDR1 GTSNPN, CDR2 SVGIG (reference sequence). CDR3 length: 13 amino acids. The V and J ends lost 8 bases and 8 bases respectively, with 18 bases between them. CDR3 protein: CAGGGAIGEKLFF. The CDR3 DNA follows: TGTGCCGGCGGGGGAGCTATTGGGGAAAAACTGTTTTTT.

The V call is TRBV9, the J call TRBJ2-1; TRBD2 aligns across 11 bases. The CDR3 is made up of 19 amino acids. Germline V lookup: CDR1 SGDLS, CDR2 YYNGEE. With 3 bases clipped from V and 6 bases from J, the junction kept 17 bases outside the gene matches. CDR3 loop: CASSGPHTMVAGGVNEQFF. The CDR3, as DNA: TGTGCCAGCAGCGGCCCCCATACTATGGTAGCGGGGGGGGTCAATGAGCAGTTCTTC.

The chain is built from TRBV6-5 and TRBJ2-7, with a tentative D call TRBD1 (5 bases). Trimming removed 6 bases from V and 6 bases from J, with 9 bases in between. Germline CDR1 and CDR2: MNHEY and SVGAGI. The CDR3 contains 11 residues. The CDR3 DNA reads as TGTGCCAGCAGGGGGCCTCTCGAGCAGTACTTC. Its protein is CASRGPLEQYF.

The CDR3 reads CASSPRVYDAEAFF. CDR3 DNA: TGTGCCAGCAGCCCCAGGGTGTATGACGCTGAAGCTTTCTTT. The chain recombines TRBV13 with TRBJ1-1; TRBD1 is a possible D gene (5 bases). The CDR3 has 14 amino acids. CDR1 is PRHDT and CDR2 is FYEKMQ in the germline V gene (reference sequence). V lost 5 bases and J 6 bases, leaving 16 bases between the germline ends.